The rows below give T cell receptor beta chains drawn from one sample of a study of cytotoxic CD8 clonotypes in ibrutinib-treated CLL. Sequencing used immunoSEQ multiplex PCR; TCRdb keeps in-frame clones, though not all of them. The table records some 92,000 clones, more than 70% of them present only once. The material was PBMCs, obtained after 24 months of ibrutinib treatment. All receptors derive from a human donor with chronic lymphocytic leukemia. Both conserved end residues are trimmed from each CDR3. Fields, in order: J gene, CDR3 length, V gene, CDR3 protein.

j_call: TRBJ1-1; cdr3_length: 12; v_call: TRBV10-2; cdr3_aa: ASSGTTMNTEAF
j_call: TRBJ2-1; cdr3_length: 12; v_call: TRBV5-1; cdr3_aa: ASRLPPPYNEQF
j_call: TRBJ1-1; cdr3_length: 11; v_call: TRBV5-1; cdr3_aa: ASSSTGVTEAF
j_call: TRBJ2-3; cdr3_length: 13; v_call: TRBV19; cdr3_aa: ASSGLTKGTDTQY
j_call: TRBJ1-1; cdr3_length: 13; v_call: TRBV28; cdr3_aa: ASSPRTGANTEAF
j_call: TRBJ1-5; cdr3_length: 12; v_call: TRBV30; cdr3_aa: AWTSGTGNQPQH
j_call: TRBJ2-5; cdr3_length: 15; v_call: TRBV18; cdr3_aa: ASSPPTGTGGQETQY
j_call: TRBJ2-1; cdr3_length: 9; v_call: TRBV6-6; cdr3_aa: ASVGFHEQF
j_call: TRBJ1-2; cdr3_length: 13; v_call: TRBV5-6; cdr3_aa: ASSLGSVNNYGYT
j_call: TRBJ2-1; cdr3_length: 9; v_call: TRBV7-9; cdr3_aa: ASSDYNEQF
j_call: TRBJ2-3; cdr3_length: 12; v_call: TRBV6-4; cdr3_aa: ASSESGSTDTQY
j_call: TRBJ2-1; cdr3_length: 13; v_call: TRBV7-7; cdr3_aa: ASSSTSGSDVEQF
j_call: TRBJ2-2; cdr3_length: 13; v_call: TRBV12-5; cdr3_aa: ASGTGGGNTGELF
j_call: TRBJ1-4; cdr3_length: 10; v_call: TRBV18; cdr3_aa: ASSRGGEKLF
j_call: TRBJ1-1; cdr3_length: 15; v_call: TRBV19; cdr3_aa: ASSMADRLRMNTEAF
j_call: TRBJ2-1; cdr3_length: 12; v_call: TRBV6-1; cdr3_aa: ASRVGQGSDEQF
j_call: TRBJ2-7; cdr3_length: 13; v_call: TRBV18; cdr3_aa: ASSPLSGTAYEQY
j_call: TRBJ2-4; cdr3_length: 15; v_call: TRBV5-1; cdr3_aa: ASSRSPGQKAQLIQY
j_call: TRBJ1-2; cdr3_length: 13; v_call: TRBV18; cdr3_aa: ASSHKGEGDYGYT
j_call: TRBJ2-2; cdr3_length: 11; v_call: TRBV4-1; cdr3_aa: ASSQVVTGELF
j_call: TRBJ2-2; cdr3_length: 13; v_call: TRBV5-1; cdr3_aa: ASSLGDANTGELF
j_call: TRBJ2-1; cdr3_length: 10; v_call: TRBV18; cdr3_aa: ASSWGYNEQF
j_call: TRBJ1-2; cdr3_length: 13; v_call: TRBV27; cdr3_aa: ASRGTDRPRYGYT
j_call: TRBJ1-2; cdr3_length: 9; v_call: TRBV29-1; cdr3_aa: SVDRGYGYT
j_call: TRBJ2-1; cdr3_length: 11; v_call: TRBV7-2; cdr3_aa: ASSSREFNEQF
j_call: TRBJ2-1; cdr3_length: 15; v_call: TRBV4-2; cdr3_aa: ASSQAISGVSYNEQF
j_call: TRBJ1-5; cdr3_length: 14; v_call: TRBV4-2; cdr3_aa: ASSQETGPYNQPQH
j_call: TRBJ2-5; cdr3_length: 13; v_call: TRBV19; cdr3_aa: ASSMNTGVGETQY
j_call: TRBJ2-3; cdr3_length: 15; v_call: TRBV10-3; cdr3_aa: AISATNRELFTDTQY
j_call: TRBJ1-4; cdr3_length: 17; v_call: TRBV27; cdr3_aa: ASSLYRRDRGRPNEKLF
j_call: TRBJ1-1; cdr3_length: 12; v_call: TRBV30; cdr3_aa: AWSVGTGKPEAF
j_call: TRBJ1-4; cdr3_length: 12; v_call: TRBV5-1; cdr3_aa: ASSLYGGNEKLF
j_call: TRBJ1-2; cdr3_length: 12; v_call: TRBV6-5; cdr3_aa: ASSYRQPVYGYT
j_call: TRBJ2-1; cdr3_length: 12; v_call: TRBV29-1; cdr3_aa: SVVLGLAGNEQF
j_call: TRBJ1-2; cdr3_length: 13; v_call: TRBV6-4; cdr3_aa: ASSDPTGAGYGYT
j_call: TRBJ2-1; cdr3_length: 10; v_call: TRBV7-6; cdr3_aa: ASSFGDGEQF
j_call: TRBJ1-2; cdr3_length: 13; v_call: TRBV21-1; cdr3_aa: ASSKPREYGYGYT
j_call: TRBJ2-7; cdr3_length: 14; v_call: TRBV6-4; cdr3_aa: ASSYSRPGDDCEQY
j_call: TRBJ2-3; cdr3_length: 13; v_call: TRBV9; cdr3_aa: ASSVVGEGTDTQY
j_call: TRBJ2-3; cdr3_length: 16; v_call: TRBV5-1; cdr3_aa: ASSLARLAGVSTDTQY
j_call: TRBJ1-2; cdr3_length: 11; v_call: TRBV28; cdr3_aa: ASSLEGAYGYT
j_call: TRBJ2-5; cdr3_length: 12; v_call: TRBV5-4; cdr3_aa: ASSLGRGYETQY
j_call: TRBJ1-1; cdr3_length: 16; v_call: TRBV6-1; cdr3_aa: ASREDRTGATRNTEAF
j_call: TRBJ2-5; cdr3_length: 13; v_call: TRBV7-7; cdr3_aa: ASSAVGGFQETQY
j_call: TRBJ2-2; cdr3_length: 15; v_call: TRBV4-2; cdr3_aa: ASSQEGGRVNTGELF
j_call: TRBJ2-1; cdr3_length: 18; v_call: TRBV7-3; cdr3_aa: ASSLRVVGLAGGSYNEQF
j_call: TRBJ2-1; cdr3_length: 13; v_call: TRBV6-4; cdr3_aa: ASSDGDSSYNEQF
j_call: TRBJ2-1; cdr3_length: 13; v_call: TRBV11-2; cdr3_aa: ASSFLAGAYNEQF
j_call: TRBJ2-1; cdr3_length: 11; v_call: TRBV18; cdr3_aa: ASSPSVSNEQF
j_call: TRBJ2-3; cdr3_length: 13; v_call: TRBV29-1; cdr3_aa: SAIIAGITLDTQY
j_call: TRBJ2-3; cdr3_length: 15; v_call: TRBV14; cdr3_aa: ASSQGTSGRTVDTQY
j_call: TRBJ2-2; cdr3_length: 13; v_call: TRBV19; cdr3_aa: ASSATPGGPGELF
j_call: TRBJ2-4; cdr3_length: 9; v_call: TRBV5-1; cdr3_aa: ASSLAGNTH